The 28 T cell receptor beta chains listed next were all sequenced from one sample in a study of CD8+ T cells in alopecia areata. Treatment in this sample: oral pan-JAK inhibitor, 5-10 mg twice daily. TCR sequencing used cDNA made by reverse transcription of extracted RNA. TCRdb keeps only in-frame clones here, not all; method: immunoSEQ multiplex PCR. The sample includes fewer than 200,000 clones, 58% of them seen just once. This sample comprised CD4+ T cells sorted from blood, obtained at approximately week 61, from a patient treated with tofacitinib. The receptors derive from a human donor with alopecia areata.

The table lists this clone with a count of one. This sequence joins TRBV4-1 and TRBJ2-2; 9 bases fit TRBD1. Germline CDR1 is MGHRA and CDR2 is YSYEKL. V lost 4 bases and J lost 5; bases outside the gene matches: 5. CDR3 size: 15 residues. DNA for the CDR3: TGCGCCAGCAGCCCCCCGGGACAGGGAACCGGGGAGCTGTTTTTT. It is translated as CASSPPGQGTGELFF.

This clone has just a few counts. The chain carries TRBV6-5 and TRBJ2-7; 8 nucleotides align to TRBD2. From germline, CDR1 is MNHEY and CDR2 SVGAGI. Trimming at V came to 6 bases and at J to 2 bases, leaving 9 bases not matched to a gene. This CDR3 has 15 amino acids. CDR3 sequence reads: CASRARGLVTYEQYF. The CDR3 DNA sequence: TGTGCCAGCAGGGCCAGGGGACTAGTCACCTACGAGCAGTACTTC.

The chain employs TRBV15 and TRBJ1-6; no definite D call. V lost 3 bases to trimming and J lost 6 bases, with 12 bases between them. The germline V gene encodes CDR1 LNHNV and CDR2 YYDKDF (reference sequence). The CDR3 length is 15 residues. The DNA for the CDR3 is TGTGCCACCAGCAGGACTGTGGGGAGTAATTCACCCCTCCACTTT. This gives the protein CATSRTVGSNSPLHF.

The chain joins TRBV6-1 to TRBJ2-5; D is undetermined. This CDR3 region has 15 residues. Trimming removed 0 bases from V and 5 bases from J, with 13 bases in between. Per germline, CDR1 MNHNS and CDR2 SASEGT. As DNA, the CDR3 is TGTGCCAGCAGTGAAGCGCTTCTTAAGGAGGAGACCCAGTACTTC. Protein: CASSEALLKEETQYF.

V is TRBV2 and J is TRBJ2-5; tentative D call: TRBD2 (5 bases). The CDR3 loop spans 15 amino acids. CDR1 is SNHLY and CDR2 is FYNNEI in the germline V gene. Deletions cut 1 base from V and 6 bases from J, with 15 bases between. The CDR3 bases are TGTGCCAGCAGTGAAGATAAAGCGGCATTAAAGACCCAGTACTTC. Residues: CASSEDKAALKTQYF.

The chain carries TRBV6-5 and TRBJ2-7, with a possible D match to TRBD1 (5 bases). This CDR3 comprises 12 residues. Trimming removed 6 bases from V and 2 bases from J, with 8 bases in between. CDR1 and CDR2 (germline): MNHEY, SVGAGI. CDR3 DNA sequence: TGTGCCAGCAGCCAAGGGGCCTACGAGCAGTACTTC. Its translation is CASSQGAYEQYF.

The genes are TRBV6-1 and TRBJ2-2; weak D call: TRBD2 (6 bases). Germline assignment: CDR1 MNHNS and CDR2 SASEGT. This CDR3 spans 13 amino acids. The V end lost 7 bases, the J end lost 4 bases, and 10 bases lay between the germline ends. DNA for the CDR3: TGTGCCAGCACCAGGGAGGTCACCGGGGAGCTGTTTTTT. This encodes CASTREVTGELFF.

This chain uses TRBV2 with TRBJ2-2; TRBD2 is a possible D gene (5 bases). This CDR3 comprises 15 residues. V lost 0 bases and J lost 7, with 12 bases in between. Germline CDR1 SNHLY, CDR2 FYNNEI. The CDR3 sequence is CASSEAHGVGGELFF. The CDR3 nucleotides are TGTGCCAGCAGTGAAGCTCACGGGGTGGGCGGGGAGCTGTTTTTT. The full variable domain, in which reference TRBV2 and TRBJ2-2 provide the parts outside the CDR3, is EPEVTQTPSHQVTQMGQEVILRCVPISNHLYFYWYRQILGQKVEFLVSFYNNEISEKSEIFDDQFSVERPDGSNFTLKIRSTKLEDSAMYFCASSEAHGVGGELFFGEGSRLTVL.

In regard to this clone: The sample has other DNA sequences that encode this CDR3 too. The genes are TRBV5-1 and TRBJ2-5; 8 bases align to TRBD1. Trimming removed 3 bases from V and 5 bases from J; junction bases left unmatched: 6. The CDR3 covers 14 residues. CDR1 is SGHRS, CDR2 YFSETQ, per germline. The CDR3 loop reads CASSSGTGQETQYF. The CDR3 DNA follows: TGCGCCAGCAGCTCCGGGACAGGACAGGAGACCCAGTACTTC.

This clone has only one observation. The chain couples TRBV18 to TRBJ1-1; D uncertain. Germline CDR1 is KGHSH and CDR2 is LQKENI. Trimming took 6 bases from V and 4 from J, leaving 6 bases between them. The CDR3 has 11 amino acids. CDR3 DNA: TGTGCCAGCTCCCCGGCCACTGAAGCTTTCTTT. It codes for CASSPATEAFF. The full variable domain, in which reference TRBV18 and TRBJ1-1 provide the parts outside the CDR3, is NAGVMQNPRHLVRRRGQEARLRCSPMKGHSHVYWYRQLPEEGLKFMVYLQKENIIDESGMPKERFSAEFPKEGPSILRIQQVVRGDSAAYFCASSPATEAFFGQGTRLTVV.

This clone has ten or more counts. The chain has TRBV29-1 and TRBJ1-2, with D perhaps matching TRBD1 (6 bases). The germline gives CDR1 SQVTM, CDR2 ANQGSEA. CDR3 size: 13 residues. V was clipped by 8 bases and J by 7 bases, with 20 bases between them. The CDR3 region is CSSWTALAGGYTF. The CDR3 DNA sequence: TGCAGCTCATGGACAGCCCTAGCGGGTGGCTACACCTTC.

This clone was observed a few times. Other DNA sequences in this specimen translate into the identical CDR3. The J gene is TRBJ2-5, the V gene TRBV27; TRBD2 aligns across 8 bases. The V gene end was trimmed by 3 bases and the J gene end by 5 bases; junction bases not matched to a gene: 5. CDR3 length: 14 residues. Germline V gene lookup returns CDR1 MNHEY and CDR2 SMNVEV (reference sequence). The CDR3 sequence: CASSFAGGRETQYF. The CDR3 coding sequence is TGTGCCAGCAGTTTCGCGGGGGGTCGGGAGACCCAGTACTTC.

The rearrangement links TRBV29-1 to TRBJ2-3; D gene unclear. Trimming stripped 7 bases from V and 2 bases from J, with 10 bases between. Germline V gives CDR1 SQVTM, CDR2 ANQGSEA. The CDR3 runs to 12 residues. The CDR3 DNA is TGCAGCGAAAAGCGAGACACAGATACGCAGTATTTT. Protein product: CSEKRDTDTQYF.

The CDR3 here is CASSQGALQETQYF. CDR3 DNA sequence: TGTGCCAGCAGCCAGGGCGCGTTACAAGAGACCCAGTACTTC. This chain connects TRBV7-2 to TRBJ2-5; D is perhaps TRBD1 (5 bases). CDR1 is SGHTA, CDR2 FQGNSA, per germline. The length of the CDR3 is 14 residues. Between the trimmed V and J ends, which lost 5 bases and 2 bases, there was a span of 12 bases. Variable domain in full (rest from reference TRBV7-2 and TRBJ2-5): GAGVSQSPSNKVTEKGKDVELRCDPISGHTALYWYRQSLGQGLEFLIYFQGNSAPDKSGLPSDRFSAERTGGSVSTLTIQRTQQEDSAVYLCASSQGALQETQYFGPGTRLLVL.

The chain combines TRBV7-9 with TRBJ2-1, with D tentatively TRBD1 or TRBD2 (5 bases each). CDR1 SEHNR and CDR2 FQNEAQ come from the germline V gene (reference sequence). This CDR3 comprises 14 residues. The V and J ends lost 5 bases and 1 base respectively, with 9 bases between them. CDR3 in amino acids: CASSRDQSYNEQFF. In DNA form, the CDR3 reads TGTGCCAGCAGCCGGGACCAATCCTACAATGAGCAGTTCTTC.

This rearrangement joins TRBV30 to TRBJ2-5; D remains unclear. This CDR3 has 13 residues. Trimming left V 4 bases short and J 1 base short, with 10 bases between. CDR1 is GTSNPN, CDR2 SVGIG, per germline (reference sequence). The CDR3 bases are TGTGCCTGGAATTTGGGCCTCCAAGAGACCCAGTACTTC. This gives the protein CAWNLGLQETQYF.

This clone was counted between two and nine times. This sequence joins TRBV7-3 and TRBJ1-1; no reliable D call. V was clipped by 4 bases and J by 4 bases, with 10 bases between them. This CDR3 comprises 13 residues. Germline V gene data show CDR1 as SGHTA and CDR2 as FQGTGA. This CDR3 is CASSYGTFTEAFF. In DNA, the CDR3 is TGTGCCAGCAGCTATGGCACATTCACTGAAGCTTTCTTT.

This sequence joins TRBV5-1 and TRBJ1-5; maybe TRBD1 (6 bases). Trimming cost V 5 bases and J 2 bases, with 8 bases left between them. The CDR3 extends over 13 amino acids. In germline, CDR1 is SGHRS, CDR2 YFSETQ. CDR3 sequence (DNA): TGCGCCAGCAGTGCAGGGGGCAATCAGCCCCAGCATTTT. Translated: CASSAGGNQPQHF.

V gene TRBV20-1 combines with J gene TRBJ2-1; weak D call: TRBD1 (5 bases). Germline lookup yields CDR1 DFQATT and CDR2 SNEGSKA (reference sequence). The CDR3 length is 10 residues. Trimming took off 3 bases at V and 10 bases at J, with 7 bases between the two ends. CDR3: CSARRQEQFF. CDR3 nucleotide sequence: TGCAGTGCTAGGCGACAGGAGCAGTTCTTC.

The chain uses TRBV29-1 and TRBJ2-7, with D tentatively TRBD2 (5 bases). With 8 bases removed from V and 4 bases from J, the gap between germline ends came to 12 bases. CDR1 is SQVTM, CDR2 ANQGSEA, per germline. CDR3 size: 11 residues. CDR3 sequence: CSFVGLYEQYF. The CDR3, as DNA: TGCAGCTTCGTTGGACTTTACGAGCAGTACTTC.

The V and J genes are TRBV2 and TRBJ2-5; D remains unclear. Germline V CDR1 and CDR2: SNHLY, FYNNEI. V was shortened by 5 bases and J by 1 base, with 5 bases between the two germline ends. The CDR3 extends over 12 amino acids. The chain's CDR3 is CASSPSQETQYF. Written as DNA, the CDR3 is TGTGCCAGCAGTCCCAGCCAAGAGACCCAGTACTTC.

The chain combines TRBV2 with TRBJ1-1; D perhaps matches TRBD1 (5 bases). This CDR3 contains 13 residues. Trimming took off 7 bases at V and 8 bases at J, with 17 bases between the two ends. Germline CDR1 reads SNHLY; CDR2 reads FYNNEI. CDR3 loop: CASTDRQTSEAFF. DNA for the CDR3: TGTGCCAGCACCGATAGACAGACTTCCGAAGCTTTCTTT. Full variable domain (missing parts from reference TRBV2 and TRBJ1-1): EPEVTQTPSHQVTQMGQEVILRCVPISNHLYFYWYRQILGQKVEFLVSFYNNEISEKSEIFDDQFSVERPDGSNFTLKIRSTKLEDSAMYFCASTDRQTSEAFFGQGTRLTVV.

V gene TRBV5-6 combines with J gene TRBJ1-6; the D is unclear. The CDR3 totals 14 residues. Per germline, CDR1 SGHDT and CDR2 YYEEEE. With 0 bases removed from V and 6 bases from J, the gap between germline ends came to 7 bases. CDR3 region: CASSLVGSNSPLHF. The CDR3 DNA is TGTGCCAGCAGCTTGGTAGGGTCTAATTCACCCCTCCACTTT.

This clone was seen a handful of times. The chain joins TRBV6-5 to TRBJ1-1; 7 positions agree with TRBD1. This CDR3 contains 15 residues. V lost 6 bases, J lost 7 bases, and 14 bases stayed unmatched. The germline V gene encodes CDR1 MNHEY and CDR2 SVGAGI. The CDR3 loop is CASRPQPRQGVEAFF. The CDR3 nucleotides read TGTGCCAGCAGACCCCAACCCCGACAGGGAGTTGAAGCTTTCTTT.

The rearrangement joins TRBV5-1 to TRBJ1-1; D is uncertain. CDR3 length: 16 amino acids. V gave up 0 bases and J gave up 3 bases, with 15 bases separating them. Germline V lookup: CDR1 SGHRS, CDR2 YFSETQ. The DNA for the CDR3 is TGCGCCAGCAGCTTGGTTGTGGCGGGTGTCGACACTGAAGCTTTCTTT. Protein sequence: CASSLVVAGVDTEAFF.

The chain recombines TRBV6-1 with TRBJ2-7; D uncertain. V lost 2 bases to trimming and J lost 5 bases, with 4 bases between them. The CDR3 contains 11 residues. Germline-derived CDR1 and CDR2 are MNHNS and SASEGT. DNA for the CDR3: TGTGCCAGCAGTGAATATCACGAGCAGTACTTC. Translated, it gives CASSEYHEQYF.

This sequence joins TRBV29-1 and TRBJ1-5, with D unresolved. Trimming left V 4 bases short and J 3 bases short, with 13 bases between. Germline assignment: CDR1 SQVTM and CDR2 ANQGSEA. The CDR3 is made up of 14 amino acids. This CDR3 is CSVANRGYNQPQHF. The CDR3, as DNA: TGCAGCGTTGCCAATAGAGGTTACAATCAGCCCCAGCATTTT.

The gene calls are TRBV5-1 and TRBJ2-7; D tentatively fits TRBD1 or TRBD2 (5 bases each). Trimming removed 4 bases from V and 6 bases from J, with 11 bases in between. In germline, CDR1 is SGHRS, CDR2 YFSETQ. The CDR3 is made up of 12 amino acids. CDR3 in amino acids: CASSHDSGEQYF. In nucleotides, the CDR3 is TGCGCCAGCAGCCACGACAGCGGCGAGCAGTACTTC.